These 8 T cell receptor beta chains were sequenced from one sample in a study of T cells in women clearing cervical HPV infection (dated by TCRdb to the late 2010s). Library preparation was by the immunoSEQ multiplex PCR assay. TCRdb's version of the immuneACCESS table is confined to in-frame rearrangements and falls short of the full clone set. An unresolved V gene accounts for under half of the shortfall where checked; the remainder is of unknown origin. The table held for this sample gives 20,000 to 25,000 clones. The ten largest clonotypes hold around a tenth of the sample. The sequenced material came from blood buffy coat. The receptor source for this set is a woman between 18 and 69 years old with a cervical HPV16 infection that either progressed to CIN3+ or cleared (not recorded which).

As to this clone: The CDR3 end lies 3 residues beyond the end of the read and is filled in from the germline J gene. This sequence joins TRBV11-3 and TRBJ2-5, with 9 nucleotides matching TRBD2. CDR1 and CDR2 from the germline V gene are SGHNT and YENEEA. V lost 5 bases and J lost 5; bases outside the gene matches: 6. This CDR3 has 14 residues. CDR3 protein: CASSPLAGGETQYF. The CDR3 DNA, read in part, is TGTGCCAGCAGCCCCCTGGCGGGAGGGGAGACC.

The CDR3 DNA, read in part, is TGTGCCAGTAAAACAGAACCAGTGTATAATTCACCC. Translating gives CASKTEPVYNSP. The CDR3, in full, reads CASKTEPVYNSPLHF. The genes are TRBV2 and TRBJ1-6; D not certain. The CDR3 goes on 3 residues after the read ends, and that part is filled in from the germline J gene. The CDR3 is 15 amino acids. Germline assignment: CDR1 SNHLY and CDR2 FYNNEI. V lost 9 bases and J lost 4, with 16 bases in between.

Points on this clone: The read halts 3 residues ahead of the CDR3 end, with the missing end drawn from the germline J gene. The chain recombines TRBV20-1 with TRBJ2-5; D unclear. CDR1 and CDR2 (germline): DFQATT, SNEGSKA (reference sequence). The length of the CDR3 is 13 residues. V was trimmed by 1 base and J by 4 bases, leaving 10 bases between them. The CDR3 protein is CSARVPHAETQYF. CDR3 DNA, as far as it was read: TGCAGTGCTAGAGTCCCACACGCAGAGACC.

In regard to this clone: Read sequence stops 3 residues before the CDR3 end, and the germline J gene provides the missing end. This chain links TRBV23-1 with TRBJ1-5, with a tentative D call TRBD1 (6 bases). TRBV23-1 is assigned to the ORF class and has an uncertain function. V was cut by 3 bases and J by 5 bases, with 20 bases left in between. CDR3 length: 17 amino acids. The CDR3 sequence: CASSHGARGPSYQPQHF. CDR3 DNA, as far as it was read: TGCGCCAGCAGTCACGGGGCCAGGGGACCCAGCTATCAGCCC.

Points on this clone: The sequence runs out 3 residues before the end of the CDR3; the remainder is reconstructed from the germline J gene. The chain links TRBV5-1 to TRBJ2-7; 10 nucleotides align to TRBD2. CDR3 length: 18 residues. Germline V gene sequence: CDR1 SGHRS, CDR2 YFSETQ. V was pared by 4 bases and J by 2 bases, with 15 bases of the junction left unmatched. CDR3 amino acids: CASSRNTGTSAGTYEQYF. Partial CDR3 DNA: TGCGCCAGCAGCAGGAATACCGGGACTAGCGCGGGGACCTACGAG.

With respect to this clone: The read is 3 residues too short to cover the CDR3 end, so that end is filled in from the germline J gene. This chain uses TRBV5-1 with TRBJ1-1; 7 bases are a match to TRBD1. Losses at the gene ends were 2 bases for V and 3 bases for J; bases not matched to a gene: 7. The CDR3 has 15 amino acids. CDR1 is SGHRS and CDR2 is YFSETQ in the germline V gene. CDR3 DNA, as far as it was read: TGCGCCAGCAGCTTAACAGGGGTCGCCGACACTGAA. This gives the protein CASSLTGVADTE. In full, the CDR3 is CASSLTGVADTEAFF.

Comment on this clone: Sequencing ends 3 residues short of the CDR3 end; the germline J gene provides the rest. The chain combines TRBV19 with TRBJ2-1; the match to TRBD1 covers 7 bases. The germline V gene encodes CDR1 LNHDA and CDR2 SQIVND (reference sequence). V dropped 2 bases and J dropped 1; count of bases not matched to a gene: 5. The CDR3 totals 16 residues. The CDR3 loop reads CASSINRGRSYNEQFF. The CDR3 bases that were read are TGTGCCAGTAGTATAAACAGGGGACGGTCCTACAATGAG.

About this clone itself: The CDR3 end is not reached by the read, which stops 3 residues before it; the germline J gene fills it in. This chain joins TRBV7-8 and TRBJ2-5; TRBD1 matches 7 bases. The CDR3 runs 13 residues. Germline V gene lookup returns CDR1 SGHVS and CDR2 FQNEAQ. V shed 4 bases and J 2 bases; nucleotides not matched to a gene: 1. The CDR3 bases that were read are TGTGCCAGCAGCTCGGGACAGCAAGAGACC. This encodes CASSSGQQET. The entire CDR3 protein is CASSSGQQETQYF.